These 27 T cell receptor beta chains were all obtained from the same sample, sequenced in a study of cytomegalovirus exposure and HLA in healthy donors. PCR was performed using 60 Vbeta and 13 Jbeta primers. Sequenced by immunoSEQ multiplex PCR; TCRdb stores in-frame clones only, minus some. The repertoire includes about 200,000 clones, 65% to 85% of them detected once, and 0.08% to 0.1% sits in the top ten. Sequenced material: PBMCs. All receptors derive from a boy between 2 and 15 years old in good health and CMV-seronegative.

This clone occurred once. The chain couples TRBV11-3 to TRBJ2-1, with D possibly being TRBD1 (5 bases). Trimming left V 1 base short and J 3 bases short, with 10 bases between. Germline V gene data show CDR1 as SGHNT and CDR2 as YENEEA. This CDR3 is built from 15 residues. CDR3 sequence: CASSLGGANYNEQFF. The CDR3 region has the DNA TGTGCCAGCAGCTTAGGTGGGGCTAACTACAATGAGCAGTTCTTC.

The chain carries TRBV4-2 and TRBJ2-5, with 11 bases matching TRBD2. Germline V gene lookup returns CDR1 LGHNA and CDR2 YNFKEQ. Trimming took 1 base from V and 3 from J; bases not matched to a gene: 4. This CDR3 comprises 16 residues. CDR3 nucleotides: TGTGCCAGCAGCCAAGGAAAACTAGCGGGGGAAGAGACCCAGTACTTC. As protein: CASSQGKLAGEETQYF.

The genes are TRBV4-1 and TRBJ2-5, with 9 nucleotides matching TRBD2. The length of the CDR3 is 15 residues. J lost 5 bases, V lost 0 bases, and 4 bases had no gene match. The germline CDR1 and CDR2 sequences are MGHRA and YSYEKL. This CDR3 reads CASSQDLAGSETQYF. The CDR3, as DNA: TGCGCCAGCAGCCAAGATCTAGCGGGGTCCGAGACCCAGTACTTC.

Only one count was recorded for this clone. The chain joins TRBV11-2 to TRBJ1-2; D is undetermined. This CDR3 is built from 12 residues. V lost 3 bases to trimming and J lost 8 bases, with 10 bases between them. Germline CDR1 and CDR2: SGHAT and FQNNGV. CDR3 nucleotides: TGTGCCAGCAGCTTGGGCTTCTCCGGCTACACCTTC. Translating gives CASSLGFSGYTF.

This chain joins TRBV11-1 and TRBJ1-4, with 9 bases aligning to TRBD1. J lost 6 bases, V lost 3 bases, and 2 bases had no gene match. There are 14 residues in the CDR3. CDR1 SGHAT and CDR2 FQDESV come from the germline V gene (reference sequence). The CDR3 region has the DNA TGTGCCAGCAGCTTTACAGGGGGCGATGAAAAACTGTTTTTT. Translation gives CASSFTGGDEKLFF.

V gene TRBV30 combines with J gene TRBJ2-7; the D gene is possibly TRBD2 (5 bases). The CDR3 extends over 11 amino acids. In germline, CDR1 is GTSNPN, CDR2 SVGIG (reference sequence). The germline V and J ends were trimmed by 2 bases and 5 bases, with 7 bases remaining between them. The CDR3 sequence is CAWSPGNEQYF. DNA of the CDR3: TGTGCCTGGAGTCCGGGGAACGAGCAGTACTTC.

The gene calls are TRBV4-3 and TRBJ2-3, with D possibly matching TRBD2 (7 bases). Germline CDR1 LGHNA, CDR2 YSLEER. The V and J ends lost 0 bases and 1 base respectively, with 20 bases between them. CDR3 length: 19 amino acids. The CDR3 coding sequence is TGCGCCAGCAGCCAAGATATACAGGGAGGGAGATTAGGCACAGATACGCAGTATTTT. Its translation is CASSQDIQGGRLGTDTQYF.

This clone occurred once. Other DNA sequences of this sample code for an identical CDR3. The chain has TRBV10-3 and TRBJ1-1; the D gene is possibly TRBD1 (6 bases). V was shortened by 4 bases and J by 1 base, with 7 bases between the two germline ends. The CDR3 spans 13 residues. Germline CDR1 ENHRY, CDR2 SYGVKD. The chain's CDR3 is CAISGTANTEAFF. The CDR3 nucleotides read TGTGCCATCAGTGGGACAGCGAACACTGAAGCTTTCTTT.

This chain joins TRBV4-3 and TRBJ2-3; 11 bases are a match to TRBD2. The ends lost 4 bases at V and 3 bases at J; junction bases unmatched: 12. This CDR3 region has 18 residues. From germline, CDR1 is LGHNA and CDR2 YSLEER. The CDR3 spells CASSRLGVSGGGTDTQYF. The CDR3, as DNA: TGCGCCAGCAGCCGCCTAGGGGTTAGCGGGGGGGGGACAGATACGCAGTATTTT.

The chain joins TRBV7-2 to TRBJ2-5; unclear D gene. The CDR3 sequence is 13 residues long. Germline-derived CDR1 and CDR2 are SGHTA and FQGNSA. V dropped 3 bases and J dropped 3 bases, with 8 bases sitting between them. The CDR3: CASSLWQKETQYF. The CDR3 DNA sequence: TGTGCCAGCAGCTTGTGGCAGAAAGAGACCCAGTACTTC.

This clone has a single count. The gene calls are TRBV18 and TRBJ1-5, with 7 bases that match TRBD1. CDR3 length: 13 amino acids. Unmatched junction bases numbered 1, after V lost 2 bases and J lost 6 bases. Germline-derived CDR1 and CDR2 are KGHSH and LQKENI. The CDR3 DNA reads as TGTGCCAGCTCACCAACAGGGGCTCAGCCCCAGCATTTT. Translated, it gives CASSPTGAQPQHF.

The gene calls are TRBV11-1 and TRBJ2-1; D might be TRBD2 (7 bases). V lost 5 bases to trimming and J lost 6 bases, with 17 bases between them. Germline lookup yields CDR1 SGHAT and CDR2 FQDESV (reference sequence). The CDR3 length is 15 residues. The CDR3 loop is CASSGGAVLRNEQFF. The DNA for the CDR3 is TGTGCCAGCAGCGGGGGGGCAGTCCTTCGCAATGAGCAGTTCTTC.

The rearrangement links TRBV9 to TRBJ1-6; D is unclear. The CDR3 has 13 amino acids. V lost 0 bases to trimming and J lost 7 bases, with 5 bases between them. The V gene's germline CDR1 is SGDLS and CDR2 YYNGEE. CDR3 coding DNA: TGTGCCAGCAGCGTAGTAGAGAATTCACCCCTCCACTTT. This gives the protein CASSVVENSPLHF.

The chain links TRBV10-1 to TRBJ2-7, with 9 bases lining up with TRBD2. The CDR3 extends over 16 amino acids. Germline V gene sequence: CDR1 WNHNN, CDR2 SYGVQD (reference sequence). The junction had 6 bases not matched to a gene; V was cut back by 2 bases and J by 1 base. The CDR3 DNA reads TGCGCCAGCAGTGAGCGGGCTAGCGGGGCATCCTACGAGCAGTACTTC. Encoded protein: CASSERASGASYEQYF.

The gene calls are TRBV2 and TRBJ2-1; the match to TRBD2 covers 15 bases. The CDR3 sequence is 14 residues long. Germline V gives CDR1 SNHLY, CDR2 FYNNEI. Losses at the gene ends were 7 bases for V and 9 bases for J; bases not matched to a gene: 4. CDR3 region: CASTWTSGGGEQFF. CDR3 coding DNA: TGTGCCAGCACGTGGACTAGCGGGGGGGGTGAGCAGTTCTTC.

The rearrangement joins TRBV4-3 to TRBJ1-2; no clear D gene. Per the germline V gene, CDR1 is LGHNA and CDR2 is YSLEER. With 4 bases removed from V and 0 bases from J, the gap between germline ends came to 21 bases. The CDR3 spans 18 residues. The CDR3, as DNA: TGCGCCAGCAGCCGGAAAGTTGGGTCCGGAGGACCTAACTATGGCTACACCTTC. This codes for CASSRKVGSGGPNYGYTF.

The chain combines TRBV9 with TRBJ2-3; 7 positions match TRBD2. V lost 4 bases and J lost 0; bases outside the gene matches: 5. CDR3 length: 15 residues. Germline V gene data show CDR1 as SGDLS and CDR2 as YYNGEE. CDR3 residues: CASSSRLASTDTQYF. Here the CDR3 DNA reads TGTGCCAGCAGCTCCAGACTAGCAAGCACAGATACGCAGTATTTT.

The chain uses TRBV2 and TRBJ1-4; TRBD1 is a possible D gene (6 bases). The germline V gene has CDR1 SNHLY and CDR2 FYNNEI. Trimming removed 6 bases from V and 5 bases from J, with 10 bases in between. The CDR3 length is 13 residues. CDR3 bases: TGTGCCAGCAGAGGGCAGGGGAATGAAAAACTGTTTTTT. Amino acids: CASRGQGNEKLFF.

The J gene is TRBJ1-2, the V gene TRBV5-4, with 8 bases aligning to TRBD1. V lost 4 bases and J lost 8; bases outside the gene matches: 4. CDR3 size: 12 residues. Germline lookup yields CDR1 SGHNT and CDR2 YYREEE (reference sequence). CDR3 coding DNA: TGTGCCAGCAGCGTCGACAGGGGCGGCTACACCTTC. It specifies CASSVDRGGYTF.

This clone was seen only a few times. The rearrangement joins TRBV4-1 to TRBJ2-1; 8 bases align to TRBD2. V lost 3 bases, J lost 3 bases, and 4 bases stayed unmatched. Germline-derived CDR1 and CDR2 are MGHRA and YSYEKL. This CDR3 contains 15 residues. The chain's CDR3 is CASSQETSGYNEQFF. Written as DNA, the CDR3 is TGCGCCAGCAGCCAGGAAACTAGCGGCTACAATGAGCAGTTCTTC.

V usage is TRBV11-1 and J usage is TRBJ1-2; TRBD1 might be the D (6 bases). The CDR3 sequence is 13 residues long. V was clipped by 8 bases and J by 5 bases, with 15 bases between them. Germline V gene data show CDR1 as SGHAT and CDR2 as FQDESV (reference sequence). CDR3 in amino acids: CASAEDSLYGYTF. The CDR3 DNA sequence: TGTGCCAGCGCCGAGGACAGTCTATATGGCTACACCTTC.

The genes are TRBV4-3 and TRBJ2-2; D unclear. Germline V gene lookup returns CDR1 LGHNA and CDR2 YSLEER. V dropped 0 bases and J dropped 5 bases, with 7 bases sitting between them. The CDR3 sequence is 14 residues long. CDR3 nucleotide sequence: TGCGCCAGCAGCCAAGATAAGCGTACCGGGGAGCTGTTTTTT. It specifies CASSQDKRTGELFF.

The chain employs TRBV6-5 and TRBJ1-2; 7 bases match TRBD1. Germline assignment: CDR1 MNHEY and CDR2 SVGAGI. This CDR3 has 16 amino acids. V was clipped by 2 bases and J by 0 bases; unmatched bases: 6. DNA of the CDR3: TGTGCCAGCAGTTACATAACACAGGGGCCTAACTATGGCTACACCTTC. Protein sequence: CASSYITQGPNYGYTF.

This clone was seen only a few times. For the CDR3, the DNA is TGTGCCAGCAGCTTTCACTCGCGGCCTGTCCCCTACGAGCAGTACTTC. It yields the protein CASSFHSRPVPYEQYF. This chain connects TRBV5-8 to TRBJ2-7; no firm D call. Germline CDR1 and CDR2: SGHTS and YDEGEE. The CDR3 length is 16 residues. V dropped 2 bases and J dropped 2 bases, with 17 bases sitting between them.

This clone was picked up a small number of times. The chain recombines TRBV7-3 with TRBJ1-1; TRBD1 agrees at 7 bases. Germline-derived CDR1 and CDR2 are SGHTA and FQGTGA. Trimming took 4 bases from V and 4 from J; bases not matched to a gene: 12. The CDR3 consists of 16 residues. CDR3 coding DNA: TGTGCCAGCAGCTCGCAGGGGGGGCGGGGGGCCACTGAAGCTTTCTTT. This translates into CASSSQGGRGATEAFF.

J is TRBJ1-2 and V is TRBV5-6; 7 bases line up with TRBD1. Trimming cost V 4 bases and J 4 bases; bases outside gene matches: 10. Germline CDR1 reads SGHDT; CDR2 reads YYEEEE. The CDR3 spans 15 residues. In DNA, the CDR3 is TGTGCCAGCAGCCGAACGAACACAGGGGTCTATGGCTACACCTTC. Protein product: CASSRTNTGVYGYTF.

V gene TRBV5-1 combines with J gene TRBJ2-3, with D perhaps matching TRBD2 (6 bases). This CDR3 has 15 amino acids. Germline CDR1 SGHRS, CDR2 YFSETQ. Between the trimmed V and J ends, which lost 0 bases and 1 base, there was a span of 9 bases. CDR3: CASSLAGGGTDTQYF. The CDR3 nucleotides are TGCGCCAGCAGCTTGGCCGGGGGAGGCACAGATACGCAGTATTTT.